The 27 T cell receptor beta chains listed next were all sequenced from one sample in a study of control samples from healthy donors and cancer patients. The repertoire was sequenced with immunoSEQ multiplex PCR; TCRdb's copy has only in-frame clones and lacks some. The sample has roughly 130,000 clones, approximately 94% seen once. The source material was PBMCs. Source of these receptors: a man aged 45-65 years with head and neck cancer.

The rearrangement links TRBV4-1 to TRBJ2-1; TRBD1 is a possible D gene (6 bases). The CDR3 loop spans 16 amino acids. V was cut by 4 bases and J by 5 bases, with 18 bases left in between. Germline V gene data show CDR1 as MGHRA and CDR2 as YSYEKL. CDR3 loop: CASSLWTDSEHNEQFF. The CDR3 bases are TGCGCCAGCAGCCTCTGGACAGACAGCGAGCACAATGAGCAGTTCTTC.

The CDR3 sequence is CASSPRGAAPKQYF. The CDR3 DNA sequence: TGCGCCAGCAGCCCTCGGGGGGCGGCGCCGAAGCAGTACTTC. The chain joins TRBV5-1 to TRBJ2-7, with a tentative D call TRBD2 (7 bases). Trimming shortened V by 4 bases and J by 8 bases, and 19 bases separated the two germline ends. CDR1 SGHRS and CDR2 YFSETQ come from the germline V gene. CDR3 length: 14 amino acids.

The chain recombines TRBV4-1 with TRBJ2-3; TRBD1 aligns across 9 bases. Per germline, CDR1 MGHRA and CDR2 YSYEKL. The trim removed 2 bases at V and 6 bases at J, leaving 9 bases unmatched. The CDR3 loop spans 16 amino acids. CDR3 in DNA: TGCGCCAGCAGCCAACCCATCCGGGACAGGGTTGATACGCAGTATTTT. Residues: CASSQPIRDRVDTQYF.

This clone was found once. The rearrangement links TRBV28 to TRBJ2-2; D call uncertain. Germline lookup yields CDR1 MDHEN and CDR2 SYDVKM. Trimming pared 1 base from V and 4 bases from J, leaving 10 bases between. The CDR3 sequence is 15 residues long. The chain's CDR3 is CASSLSGPFTGELFF. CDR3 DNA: TGTGCCAGCAGTTTATCCGGGCCATTCACCGGGGAGCTGTTTTTT.

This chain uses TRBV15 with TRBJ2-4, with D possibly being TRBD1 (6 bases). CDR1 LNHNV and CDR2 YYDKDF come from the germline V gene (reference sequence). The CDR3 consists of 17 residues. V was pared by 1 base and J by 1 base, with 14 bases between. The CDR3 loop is CATSRVYRVLAKNIQYF. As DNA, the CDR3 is TGTGCCACCAGCAGAGTCTACAGGGTACTGGCCAAAAACATTCAGTACTTC.

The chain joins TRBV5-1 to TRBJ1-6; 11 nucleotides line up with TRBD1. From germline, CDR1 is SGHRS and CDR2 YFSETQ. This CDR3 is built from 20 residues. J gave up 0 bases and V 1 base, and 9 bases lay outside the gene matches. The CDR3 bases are TGCGCCAGCAGCTTGTACGGCGGGACAGGGGGTAGCTCCTATAATTCACCCCTCCACTTT. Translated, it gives CASSLYGGTGGSSYNSPLHF. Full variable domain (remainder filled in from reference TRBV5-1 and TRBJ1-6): KAGVTQTPRYLIKTRGQQVTLSCSPISGHRSVSWYQQTPGQGLQFLFEYFSETQRNKGNFPGRFSGRQFSNSRSEMNVSTLELGDSALYLCASSLYGGTGGSSYNSPLHFGNGTRLTVT.

The CDR3 coding sequence is TGTGCCAGCAGTTTGGACGGTCTACGAGAGCAGTACTTC. The encoded protein is CASSLDGLREQYF. J is TRBJ2-7 and V is TRBV9; D call uncertain. Trimming removed 5 bases from V and 7 bases from J, with 16 bases in between. From germline, CDR1 is SGDLS and CDR2 YYNGEE. The CDR3 spans 13 residues.

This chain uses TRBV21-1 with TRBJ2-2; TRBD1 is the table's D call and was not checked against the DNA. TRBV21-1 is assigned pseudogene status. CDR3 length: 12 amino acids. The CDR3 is CANLTGTGELFF. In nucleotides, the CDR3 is TGTGCCAACCTAACAGGGACCGGGGAGCTGTTTTTT.

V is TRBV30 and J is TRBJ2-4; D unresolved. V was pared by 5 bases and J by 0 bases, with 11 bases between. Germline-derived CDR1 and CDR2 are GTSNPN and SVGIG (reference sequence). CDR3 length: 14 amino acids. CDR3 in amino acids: CAWASDLAKNIQYF. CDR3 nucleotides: TGTGCCTGGGCTTCGGACCTAGCCAAAAACATTCAGTACTTC.

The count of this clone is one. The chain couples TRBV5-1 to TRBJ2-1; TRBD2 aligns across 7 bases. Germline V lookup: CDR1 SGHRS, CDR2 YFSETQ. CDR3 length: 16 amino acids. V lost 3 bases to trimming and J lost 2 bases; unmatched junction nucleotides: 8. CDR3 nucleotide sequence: TGCGCCAGCAGCTCGGGGCGAAGCGGGACCTACAATGAGCAGTTCTTC. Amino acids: CASSSGRSGTYNEQFF.

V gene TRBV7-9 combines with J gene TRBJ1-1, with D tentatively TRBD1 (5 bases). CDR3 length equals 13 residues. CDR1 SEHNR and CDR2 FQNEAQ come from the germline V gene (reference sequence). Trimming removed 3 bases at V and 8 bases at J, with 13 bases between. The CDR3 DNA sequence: TGTGCCAGCAGCTTCGAGGGGTGGTGGGAAGCTTTCTTT. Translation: CASSFEGWWEAFF. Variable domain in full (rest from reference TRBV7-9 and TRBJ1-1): DTGVSQNPRHKITKRGQNVTFRCDPISEHNRLYWYRQTLGQGPEFLTYFQNEAQLEKSRLLSDRFSAERPKGSFSTLEIQRTEQGDSAMYLCASSFEGWWEAFFGQGTRLTVV.

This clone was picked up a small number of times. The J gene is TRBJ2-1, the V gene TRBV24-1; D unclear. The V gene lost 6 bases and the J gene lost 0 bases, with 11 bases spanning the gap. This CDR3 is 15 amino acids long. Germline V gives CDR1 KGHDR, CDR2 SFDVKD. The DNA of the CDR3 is TGTGCCACCAGTCAGAGATCGGCCTCCTACAATGAGCAGTTCTTC. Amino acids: CATSQRSASYNEQFF.

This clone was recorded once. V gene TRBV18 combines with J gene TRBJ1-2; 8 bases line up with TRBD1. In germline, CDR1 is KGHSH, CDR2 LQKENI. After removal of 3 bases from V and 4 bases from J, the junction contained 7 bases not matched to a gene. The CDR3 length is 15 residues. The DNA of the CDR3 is TGTGCCAGCTCACCTGAGTCAGGGGGCTTCTATGGCTACACCTTC. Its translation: CASSPESGGFYGYTF.

The CDR3 sequence: CASSLGGLAGVETQYF. The CDR3 DNA follows: TGTGCCAGCAGCTTGGGCGGACTAGCGGGGGTGGAGACCCAGTACTTC. This chain links TRBV7-2 with TRBJ2-5; 13 bases match TRBD2. CDR1 is SGHTA, CDR2 FQGNSA, per germline. Trimming at V came to 3 bases and at J to 5 bases, leaving 6 bases not matched to a gene. The CDR3 consists of 16 residues.

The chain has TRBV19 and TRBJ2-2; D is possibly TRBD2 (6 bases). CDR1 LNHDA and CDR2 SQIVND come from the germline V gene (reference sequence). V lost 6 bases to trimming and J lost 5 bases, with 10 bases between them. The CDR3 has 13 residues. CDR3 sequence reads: CASSPRGTGELFF. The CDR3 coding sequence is TGTGCCAGTAGCCCGCGGGGAACCGGGGAGCTGTTTTTT.

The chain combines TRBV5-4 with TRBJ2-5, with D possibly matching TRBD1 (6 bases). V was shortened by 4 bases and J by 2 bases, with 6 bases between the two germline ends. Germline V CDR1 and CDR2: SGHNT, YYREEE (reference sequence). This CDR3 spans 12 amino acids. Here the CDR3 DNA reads TGTGCCAGCAGCAGGGGGCAAGAGACCCAGTACTTC. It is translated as CASSRGQETQYF.

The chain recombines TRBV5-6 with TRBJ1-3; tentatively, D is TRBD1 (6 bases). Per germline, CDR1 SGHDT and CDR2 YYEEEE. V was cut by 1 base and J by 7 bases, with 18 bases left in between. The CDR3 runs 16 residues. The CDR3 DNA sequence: TGTGCCAGCAGCTTGTTGGGCTCCAGGGGCGATAACACCATATATTTT. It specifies CASSLLGSRGDNTIYF.

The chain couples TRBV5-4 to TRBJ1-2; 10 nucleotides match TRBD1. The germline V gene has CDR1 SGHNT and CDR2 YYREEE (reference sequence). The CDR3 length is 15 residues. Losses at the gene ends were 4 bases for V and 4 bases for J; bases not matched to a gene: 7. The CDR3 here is CASSNWDRGGYGYTF. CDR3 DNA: TGTGCCAGCAGCAACTGGGACAGGGGAGGCTATGGCTACACCTTC.

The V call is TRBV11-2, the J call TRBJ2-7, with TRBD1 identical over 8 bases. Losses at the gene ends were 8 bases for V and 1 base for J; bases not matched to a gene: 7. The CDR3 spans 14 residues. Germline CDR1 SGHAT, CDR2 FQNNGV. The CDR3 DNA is TGTGCCAGCTCTTCGACAGGGGATTCCTACGAGCAGTACTTC. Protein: CASSSTGDSYEQYF.

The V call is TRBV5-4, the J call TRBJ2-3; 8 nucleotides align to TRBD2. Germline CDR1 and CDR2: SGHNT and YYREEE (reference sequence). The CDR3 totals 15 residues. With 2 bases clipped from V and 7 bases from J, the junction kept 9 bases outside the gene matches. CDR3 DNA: TGTGCCAGCAGCTTTGACTCTAGCGGGCAGAATACGCAGTATTTT. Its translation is CASSFDSSGQNTQYF.

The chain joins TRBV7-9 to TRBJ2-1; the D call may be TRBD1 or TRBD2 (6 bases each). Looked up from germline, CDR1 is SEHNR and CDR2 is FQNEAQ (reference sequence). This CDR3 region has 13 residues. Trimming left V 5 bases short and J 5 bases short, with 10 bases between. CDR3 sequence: CASSRGGHNEQFF. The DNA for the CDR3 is TGTGCCAGCAGCCGAGGGGGGCACAATGAGCAGTTCTTC.

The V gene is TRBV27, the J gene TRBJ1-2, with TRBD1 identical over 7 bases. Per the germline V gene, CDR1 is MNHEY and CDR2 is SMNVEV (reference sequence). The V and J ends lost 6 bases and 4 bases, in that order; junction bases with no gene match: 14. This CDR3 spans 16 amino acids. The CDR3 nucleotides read TGTGCCAGCAGCCCTACACCCGGGACAGAACTCTATGGCTACACCTTC. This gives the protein CASSPTPGTELYGYTF.

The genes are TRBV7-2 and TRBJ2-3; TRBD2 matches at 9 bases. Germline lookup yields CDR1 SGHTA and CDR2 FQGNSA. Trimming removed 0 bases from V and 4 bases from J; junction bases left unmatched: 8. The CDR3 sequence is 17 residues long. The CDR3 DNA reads TGTGCCAGCAGCTTAGCGCATATTAGCGGGGGCTCAGATACGCAGTATTTT. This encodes CASSLAHISGGSDTQYF.

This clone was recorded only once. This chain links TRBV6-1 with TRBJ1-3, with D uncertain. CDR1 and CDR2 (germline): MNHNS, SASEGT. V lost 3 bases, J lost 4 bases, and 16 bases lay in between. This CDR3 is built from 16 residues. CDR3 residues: CASSEVPTTKGNTIYF. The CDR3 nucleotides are TGTGCCAGCAGTGAGGTCCCAACAACGAAAGGAAACACCATATATTTT.

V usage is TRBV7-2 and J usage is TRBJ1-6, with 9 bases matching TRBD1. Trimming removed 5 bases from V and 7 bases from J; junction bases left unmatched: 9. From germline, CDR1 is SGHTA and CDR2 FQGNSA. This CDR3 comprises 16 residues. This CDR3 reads CASSPRVGQGNSPLHF. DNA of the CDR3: TGTGCCAGCAGCCCCAGAGTGGGACAGGGCAATTCACCCCTCCACTTT.

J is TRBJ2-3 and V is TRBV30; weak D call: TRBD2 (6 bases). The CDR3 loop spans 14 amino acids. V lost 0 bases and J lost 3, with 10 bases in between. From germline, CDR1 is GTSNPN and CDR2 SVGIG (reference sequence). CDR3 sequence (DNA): TGTGCCTGGAGTGTTTTGGGGGGAACAGATACGCAGTATTTT. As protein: CAWSVLGGTDTQYF.

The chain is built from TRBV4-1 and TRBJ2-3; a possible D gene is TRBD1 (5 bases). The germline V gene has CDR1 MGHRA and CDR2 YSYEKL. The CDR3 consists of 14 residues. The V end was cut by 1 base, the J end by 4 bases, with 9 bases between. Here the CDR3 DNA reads TGCGCCAGCAGCCAAGGTTTGGGGCCAGATACGCAGTATTTT. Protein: CASSQGLGPDTQYF.